This entry lists 7 T cell receptor beta chains sequenced from one sample in a study of blood T cell repertoires in COVID-19. The data were produced by immunoSEQ multiplex PCR, yet TCRdb's version contains in-frame clones alone and is incomplete. Of about 200,000 clones detected, roughly 80% appear once; the ten largest clones hold 7.5%. Specimen: PBMCs or T cells enriched from blood (not recorded which). These receptors all come from a man aged 35-49 years who had recovered from COVID-19.

The V gene is TRBV28, the J gene TRBJ2-7, with a weak D call TRBD1 (5 bases). Germline CDR1 and CDR2: MDHEN and SYDVKM. V was pared by 5 bases and J by 7 bases, with 24 bases between. CDR3 length: 16 amino acids. The CDR3 nucleotides are TGTGCCAGCAGTCCAACGGGCCCAGGGCATTCCCGAGAGCAGTACTTC. Translation gives CASSPTGPGHSREQYF.

The count of this clone is one. The chain is built from TRBV6-5 and TRBJ1-2; D is undetermined. The CDR3 has 15 amino acids. V was cut by 3 bases and J by 4 bases, with 15 bases left in between. Germline CDR1 reads MNHEY; CDR2 reads SVGAGI. This CDR3 is CASSYSGRSLYGYTF. CDR3 coding DNA: TGTGCCAGCAGTTATTCGGGGAGGTCCCTCTATGGCTACACCTTC.

V gene TRBV13 combines with J gene TRBJ1-2; 7 nucleotides align to TRBD1. The V gene end was trimmed by 2 bases and the J gene end by 8 bases; junction bases not matched to a gene: 5. The CDR3 spans 13 residues. CDR1 and CDR2 (germline): PRHDT, FYEKMQ (reference sequence). CDR3 in amino acids: CASSLNRGNGYTF. CDR3 sequence (DNA): TGTGCCAGCAGCTTAAACAGGGGTAACGGCTACACCTTC.

The chain is built from TRBV28 and TRBJ2-3; 9 positions agree with TRBD2. The CDR3 has 15 amino acids. Per germline, CDR1 MDHEN and CDR2 SYDVKM. V dropped 2 bases and J dropped 7; count of bases not matched to a gene: 7. CDR3 loop: CASSLGGGGRNTQYF. CDR3 DNA sequence: TGTGCCAGCAGTTTAGGCGGGGGGGGAAGAAATACGCAGTATTTT.

The V gene is TRBV24-1, the J gene TRBJ2-1, with 7 positions matching TRBD1. Trimming removed 1 base from V and 0 bases from J; junction bases left unmatched: 2. The CDR3 contains 16 residues. Germline CDR1 reads KGHDR; CDR2 reads SFDVKD. In DNA, the CDR3 is TGTGCCACCAGTGATTTCGCAGGGGGCTCCTACAATGAGCAGTTCTTC. Translated: CATSDFAGGSYNEQFF.

The rearrangement joins TRBV29-1 to TRBJ2-7; D not resolved. Per the germline V gene, CDR1 is SQVTM and CDR2 is ANQGSEA. V was trimmed by 7 bases and J by 6 bases, leaving 13 bases between them. The CDR3 is made up of 11 amino acids. CDR3 nucleotides: TGCAGCGCTAGGTCTGGGCTCGAGCAGTACTTC. Protein sequence: CSARSGLEQYF.

The CDR3 reads CASSKGQGPYNEQFF. For the CDR3, the DNA is TGTGCCAGCAGCAAGGGACAGGGGCCCTACAATGAGCAGTTCTTC. The chain employs TRBV7-8 and TRBJ2-1, with 10 bases lining up with TRBD1. Per germline, CDR1 SGHVS and CDR2 FQNEAQ. J gave up 2 bases and V 5 bases, and 3 bases lay outside the gene matches. The CDR3 runs to 15 residues. Supplemented by reference TRBV7-8 and TRBJ2-1, the full variable domain reads GAGVSQSPRYKVAKRGQDVALRCDPISGHVSLFWYQQALGQGPEFLTYFQNEAQLDKSGLPSDRFFAERPEGSVSTLKIQRTQQEDSAVYLCASSKGQGPYNEQFFGPGTRLTVL.